This T cell receptor (beta chain) was found in a study of blood T cell repertoires in COVID-19 (dated by TCRdb to 2020 to 2021). Regarding the study in general: Samples covering the acute and convalescent phases of COVID-19 were provided by collaborators in the United States, Italy and Spain. The sample metadata nearly always contained a de-identified subject ID, COVID-19 status, age in years and sex. Where available, HLA class I and class II types were obtained from metadata supplied by the sample provider rather than from assay-based typing. Subjects who had been exposed to COVID-19, were actively infected with it, or had recovered from it provided the deeply sampled blood TCRbeta repertoires that made up the dataset. Samples were obtained from the ongoing ImmuneRACE study (first 160 participants) and from over 1,000 subjects provided by 6 global collaborators. The repertoires were made available in a free public database intended to serve as a resource for research on the immune response to SARS-CoV-2. The prospective study material was composed of cDNA or gDNA derived from T cells, B-cell-depleted T cells, or PBMCs.

Of note for this clone: The antigen this receptor binds is unknown. No much larger clone exists at a distance of one base, and base qualities are not known.

The immunoSEQ Assay, a bias-controlled multiplex PCR, was used to amplify TCRbeta CDR3 regions from genomic DNA. Per the original workflow: Within the assay, amplification of reference gene primers was used to estimate how many nucleated cells each sample contained. Sequence reads were collapsed and filtered to measure the absolute abundance of every unique TCRbeta CDR3 rearrangement. For each sample, productive Simpson clonality was calculated as the square root of Simpson's diversity index over productive rearrangements. Sourced from immuneACCESS, this table was stored by TCRdb with only in-frame sequences that have V and J called. A share of the clones is absent; for the studies checked, an unresolved V gene accounts for under half, and the remainder has no known explanation. V, J and clone size are those of that table, while D and trimming were read from the DNA. The sample table shows approximately 230,000 clones, and 70% to 90% are seen once. Of the sample, 1.2% to 1.5% is held by the ten largest clones.

Whole blood was collected in K2EDTA tubes by collaborating institutions according to the institutions' own protocols. For TCRbeta analysis, collaborator samples were shipped as frozen whole blood, as isolated PBMCs, or as DNA extracted from either sample type. Broader findings and caveats from the paper: Clinical and demographic metadata were provided uncurated, with the amount varying by source and participant.

In the germline V gene (reference sequence), CDR1 corresponds to MNHNY and CDR2 to SVGAGI. V trim: 5 bases; J trim: 4 bases; unmatched bases: 7. There are 16 amino acids in the CDR3, from cysteine to phenylalanine inclusive. Only CDR3 DNA remains: 48 bases, in frame from the first base. The receptor was derived from a man at least 80 years old with acute or convalescent COVID-19. The chain is assembled from TRBV6-6 and TRBJ1-3, and TRBD1 aligns with 11 junction nucleotides. The sequenced sample was peripheral blood. The CDR3 protein: CASSRPGQGGGNTIYF. The nucleotide sequence reads TGTGCCAGCAGTCGTCCGGGACAGGGGGGAGGAAACACCATATATTTT.